These 22 T cell receptor beta chains came from one sample sequenced in a study of blood T cell repertoires in COVID-19. The assay was immunoSEQ multiplex PCR, and TCRdb's table has in-frame clones only and misses some. Among fewer than 180,000 clones listed, 80% to 90% were seen once. The specimen was peripheral blood. The receptors originated from a man aged 65-85 years with acute or convalescent COVID-19.

The CDR3 bases are TGTGCCAGCAGCACGACAGCTACGAACACCGGGGAGCTGTTTTTT. Protein product: CASSTTATNTGELFF. The chain is built from TRBV9 and TRBJ2-2; D may be TRBD1 (5 bases). The V gene's germline CDR1 is SGDLS and CDR2 YYNGEE. Between the trimmed V and J ends, which lost 4 bases and 0 bases, there was a span of 10 bases. This CDR3 has 15 amino acids.

This chain links TRBV6-2 or TRBV6-3 with TRBJ2-3, with TRBD1 matching 7 bases. This CDR3 is 14 amino acids long. In germline, CDR1 is MNHEY, CDR2 SVGEGT. V gave up 6 bases and J gave up 2 bases; unmatched junction bases: 5. The CDR3 nucleotides are TGTGCCAGCAGCTGGACAGGTCCCACAGATACGCAGTATTTT. Its translation: CASSWTGPTDTQYF.

This clone has a single count. The chain has TRBV12-5 and TRBJ2-1, with 12 bases lining up with TRBD2. V shed 4 bases and J 6 bases; nucleotides not matched to a gene: 7. Per germline, CDR1 LGHNT and CDR2 FRNRAP. The length of the CDR3 is 16 residues. CDR3 nucleotides: TGTGCTAGTGGTTCCGGTCGACTAGCGGGAGCCAATGAGCAGTTCTTC. Translating gives CASGSGRLAGANEQFF.

This chain uses TRBV4-2 with TRBJ1-2; possibly TRBD1 for D (5 bases). The CDR3 totals 14 residues. Trimming took off 0 bases at V and 3 bases at J, with 8 bases between the two ends. Germline CDR1 is LGHNA and CDR2 is YNFKEQ. CDR3 DNA: TGTGCCAGCAGCCAAGAAGAACAGGACTATGGCTACACCTTC. It encodes CASSQEEQDYGYTF.

The chain employs TRBV7-8 and TRBJ1-2, with D tentatively TRBD1 (5 bases). V gave up 4 bases and J gave up 6 bases, with 9 bases separating them. The germline V gene encodes CDR1 SGHVS and CDR2 FQNEAQ. The CDR3 totals 12 residues. DNA for the CDR3: TGTGCCAGCAGCTACCTGACAGATGGCTACACCTTC. It translates to CASSYLTDGYTF.

This clone has a handful of counts. The rearrangement links TRBV28 to TRBJ2-2; no definite D call. Germline values: CDR1 MDHEN, CDR2 SYDVKM. The CDR3 consists of 17 residues. The ends were cut back, 3 bases at V and 0 bases at J, with 14 bases in the middle. In DNA, the CDR3 is TGTGCCAGCAGTTTGTCAGGTGCGACCACGAACACCGGGGAGCTGTTTTTT. Protein product: CASSLSGATTNTGELFF.

The CDR3 DNA is TGTGCCAGTAGTATGGTAGGGCAGGGTTATCGGTTCTTC. This sequence encodes CASSMVGQGYRFF. The chain is built from TRBV19 and TRBJ2-1; a weak D match, TRBD1 (5 bases). The germline V gene has CDR1 LNHDA and CDR2 SQIVND (reference sequence). The V and J ends lost 3 bases and 15 bases respectively, with 18 bases between them. The CDR3 is made up of 13 amino acids. Full variable domain (rest looked up from reference TRBV19 and TRBJ2-1): DGGITQSPKYLFRKEGQNVTLSCEQNLNHDAMYWYRQDPGQGLRLIYYSQIVNDFQKGDIAEGYSVSREKKESFPLTVTSAQKNPTAFYLCASSMVGQGYRFFGPGTRLTVL.

The chain carries TRBV27 and TRBJ2-3; 9 bases agree with TRBD2. Germline V gene data show CDR1 as MNHEY and CDR2 as SMNVEV (reference sequence). The CDR3 runs to 15 residues. After removal of 2 bases from V and 5 bases from J, the junction contained 5 bases not matched to a gene. The CDR3 loop reads CASSLRREGGDTQYF. The DNA for the CDR3 is TGTGCCAGCAGTTTAAGGCGGGAGGGGGGAGATACGCAGTATTTT.

The chain joins TRBV5-1 to TRBJ2-5, with TRBD2 matching over 10 bases. The CDR3 loop spans 14 amino acids. Germline V gene data show CDR1 as SGHRS and CDR2 as YFSETQ. V shed 4 bases, J shed 9 bases, and the junction held 9 bases outside the gene matches. CDR3 sequence (DNA): TGCGCCAGCAGCCCTCTAGCGGGAGAGAGGGCCCAGTACTTC. Translating gives CASSPLAGERAQYF. Variable domain in full (rest from reference TRBV5-1 and TRBJ2-5): KAGVTQTPRYLIKTRGQQVTLSCSPISGHRSVSWYQQTPGQGLQFLFEYFSETQRNKGNFPGRFSGRQFSNSRSEMNVSTLELGDSALYLCASSPLAGERAQYFGPGTRLLVL.

V gene TRBV2 combines with J gene TRBJ2-2; a possible D gene is TRBD2 (6 bases). Trimming pared 6 bases from V and 4 bases from J, leaving 15 bases between. In germline, CDR1 is SNHLY, CDR2 FYNNEI. The CDR3 is 15 amino acids. The CDR3 nucleotides read TGTGCCAGCAGCCTCCTAGGCGGGGCCACCGGGGAGCTGTTTTTT. Translated, it gives CASSLLGGATGELFF.

V is TRBV4-2 and J is TRBJ2-3; 7 positions match TRBD2. The CDR3 spans 18 residues. V shed 1 base, J shed 1 base, and the junction held 11 bases outside the gene matches. Germline V gene lookup returns CDR1 LGHNA and CDR2 YNFKEQ. The CDR3 DNA sequence: TGTGCCAGCAGCCAAGCGGACCCACCGGGAGGACGCACAGATACGCAGTATTTT. Translated, it gives CASSQADPPGGRTDTQYF.

This clone was seen just once. The gene calls are TRBV6-2 or TRBV6-3 and TRBJ2-1; possible D gene TRBD2, 5 bases. Germline assignment: CDR1 MNHEY and CDR2 SVGEGT. V dropped 2 bases and J dropped 3 bases, with 8 bases sitting between them. The length of the CDR3 is 14 residues. The DNA for the CDR3 is TGTGCCAGCAGTTACGCCACTAGCTACAATGAGCAGTTCTTC. It encodes CASSYATSYNEQFF.

The chain carries TRBV7-8 and TRBJ2-1; the match to TRBD2 covers 11 bases. The CDR3 spans 16 residues. Trimming took 5 bases from V and 5 from J; bases not matched to a gene: 8. Germline V gene lookup returns CDR1 SGHVS and CDR2 FQNEAQ. CDR3 protein: CASSPLVSGRDNEQFF. The CDR3 coding sequence is TGTGCCAGCAGCCCCCTCGTTAGCGGGAGGGACAATGAGCAGTTCTTC. Based on the CDR3 plus reference TRBV7-8 and TRBJ2-1, the full variable domain is GAGVSQSPRYKVAKRGQDVALRCDPISGHVSLFWYQQALGQGPEFLTYFQNEAQLDKSGLPSDRFFAERPEGSVSTLKIQRTQQEDSAVYLCASSPLVSGRDNEQFFGPGTRLTVL.

V is TRBV7-8 and J is TRBJ2-7; 7 bases fit TRBD2. V dropped 0 bases and J dropped 7; count of bases not matched to a gene: 9. The CDR3 is 15 amino acids. Looked up from germline, CDR1 is SGHVS and CDR2 is FQNEAQ. The CDR3 nucleotides read TGTGCCAGCAGCTTAGCCGGGACGGGGGGTGGGGAGCAGTACTTC. Its translation is CASSLAGTGGGEQYF.

J is TRBJ2-7 and V is TRBV28, with TRBD2 matching over 13 bases. Germline trimming cut 3 bases from V and 2 bases from J; bases unmatched to any gene: 10. CDR3 length: 18 amino acids. Per germline, CDR1 MDHEN and CDR2 SYDVKM. The CDR3 reads CASSFVGPLAGGTYEQYF. Written as DNA, the CDR3 is TGTGCCAGCAGTTTTGTAGGGCCACTAGCGGGAGGGACCTACGAGCAGTACTTC.

The chain uses TRBV5-1 and TRBJ2-7, with D possibly being TRBD1 (6 bases). Trimming took 5 bases from V and 2 from J, leaving 14 bases between them. Germline values: CDR1 SGHRS, CDR2 YFSETQ. There are 14 residues in the CDR3. CDR3 sequence: CASRFEGDTYEQYF. As DNA, the CDR3 is TGCGCCAGCAGATTTGAGGGGGACACCTACGAGCAGTACTTC.

This rearrangement joins TRBV6-2 or TRBV6-3 to TRBJ2-5; tentatively, D is TRBD2 (6 bases). The V gene lost 6 bases and the J gene lost 2 bases, with 16 bases spanning the gap. Looked up from germline, CDR1 is MNHEY and CDR2 is SVGEGT. The CDR3 runs 15 residues. CDR3 nucleotide sequence: TGTGCCAGCAGCGCCGTCCGGGACTGGCAAGAGACCCAGTACTTC. Its protein is CASSAVRDWQETQYF.

The V gene is TRBV6-5, the J gene TRBJ2-1; 12 positions match TRBD2. Germline V gene sequence: CDR1 MNHEY, CDR2 SVGAGI. The CDR3 spans 15 residues. V lost 6 bases to trimming and J lost 5 bases; unmatched junction nucleotides: 5. In DNA form, the CDR3 reads TGTGCCAGCAGGGTGGGACTAGCGGGTCACAATGAGCAGTTCTTC. Its protein product is CASRVGLAGHNEQFF.

This sequence joins TRBV7-2 and TRBJ2-7, with a tentative D call TRBD1 (5 bases). Germline V CDR1 and CDR2: SGHTA, FQGNSA. This CDR3 region has 12 residues. V was clipped by 3 bases and J by 5 bases, with 8 bases between them. The CDR3 region has the DNA TGTGCCAGCAGCTTCAACAGGAACGAGCAGTACTTC. This gives the protein CASSFNRNEQYF.

J is TRBJ2-2 and V is TRBV5-1; no clear D gene. V shed 0 bases and J shed 7 bases, with 7 bases lying between them. The CDR3 runs 13 residues. CDR1 and CDR2 (germline): SGHRS, YFSETQ. This CDR3 is CASSLGVDGELFF. The CDR3, as DNA: TGCGCCAGCAGCTTGGGAGTCGACGGGGAGCTGTTTTTT.

The J gene is TRBJ1-2, the V gene TRBV5-1; possibly TRBD1 for D (6 bases). Germline-derived CDR1 and CDR2 are SGHRS and YFSETQ. Trimming took off 6 bases at V and 0 bases at J, with 12 bases between the two ends. CDR3 size: 14 residues. The CDR3 nucleotides are TGCGCCAGCAACCGGGACACAGCTAACTATGGCTACACCTTC. Translated: CASNRDTANYGYTF.

This clone occurred once. V is TRBV2 and J is TRBJ2-3; 7 nucleotides agree with TRBD2. The CDR3 loop spans 16 amino acids. Germline V CDR1 and CDR2: SNHLY, FYNNEI. V trimming: 6 bases; J trimming: 6 bases; junction bases outside the gene matches: 15. The CDR3 DNA sequence: TGTGCCAGCAGCTTTGACCAGCGACTAGCAGGGGATACGCAGTATTTT. Amino acid sequence: CASSFDQRLAGDTQYF. The full variable domain, its missing parts supplied by reference TRBV2 and TRBJ2-3, is EPEVTQTPSHQVTQMGQEVILRCVPISNHLYFYWYRQILGQKVEFLVSFYNNEISEKSEIFDDQFSVERPDGSNFTLKIRSTKLEDSAMYFCASSFDQRLAGDTQYFGPGTRLTVL.